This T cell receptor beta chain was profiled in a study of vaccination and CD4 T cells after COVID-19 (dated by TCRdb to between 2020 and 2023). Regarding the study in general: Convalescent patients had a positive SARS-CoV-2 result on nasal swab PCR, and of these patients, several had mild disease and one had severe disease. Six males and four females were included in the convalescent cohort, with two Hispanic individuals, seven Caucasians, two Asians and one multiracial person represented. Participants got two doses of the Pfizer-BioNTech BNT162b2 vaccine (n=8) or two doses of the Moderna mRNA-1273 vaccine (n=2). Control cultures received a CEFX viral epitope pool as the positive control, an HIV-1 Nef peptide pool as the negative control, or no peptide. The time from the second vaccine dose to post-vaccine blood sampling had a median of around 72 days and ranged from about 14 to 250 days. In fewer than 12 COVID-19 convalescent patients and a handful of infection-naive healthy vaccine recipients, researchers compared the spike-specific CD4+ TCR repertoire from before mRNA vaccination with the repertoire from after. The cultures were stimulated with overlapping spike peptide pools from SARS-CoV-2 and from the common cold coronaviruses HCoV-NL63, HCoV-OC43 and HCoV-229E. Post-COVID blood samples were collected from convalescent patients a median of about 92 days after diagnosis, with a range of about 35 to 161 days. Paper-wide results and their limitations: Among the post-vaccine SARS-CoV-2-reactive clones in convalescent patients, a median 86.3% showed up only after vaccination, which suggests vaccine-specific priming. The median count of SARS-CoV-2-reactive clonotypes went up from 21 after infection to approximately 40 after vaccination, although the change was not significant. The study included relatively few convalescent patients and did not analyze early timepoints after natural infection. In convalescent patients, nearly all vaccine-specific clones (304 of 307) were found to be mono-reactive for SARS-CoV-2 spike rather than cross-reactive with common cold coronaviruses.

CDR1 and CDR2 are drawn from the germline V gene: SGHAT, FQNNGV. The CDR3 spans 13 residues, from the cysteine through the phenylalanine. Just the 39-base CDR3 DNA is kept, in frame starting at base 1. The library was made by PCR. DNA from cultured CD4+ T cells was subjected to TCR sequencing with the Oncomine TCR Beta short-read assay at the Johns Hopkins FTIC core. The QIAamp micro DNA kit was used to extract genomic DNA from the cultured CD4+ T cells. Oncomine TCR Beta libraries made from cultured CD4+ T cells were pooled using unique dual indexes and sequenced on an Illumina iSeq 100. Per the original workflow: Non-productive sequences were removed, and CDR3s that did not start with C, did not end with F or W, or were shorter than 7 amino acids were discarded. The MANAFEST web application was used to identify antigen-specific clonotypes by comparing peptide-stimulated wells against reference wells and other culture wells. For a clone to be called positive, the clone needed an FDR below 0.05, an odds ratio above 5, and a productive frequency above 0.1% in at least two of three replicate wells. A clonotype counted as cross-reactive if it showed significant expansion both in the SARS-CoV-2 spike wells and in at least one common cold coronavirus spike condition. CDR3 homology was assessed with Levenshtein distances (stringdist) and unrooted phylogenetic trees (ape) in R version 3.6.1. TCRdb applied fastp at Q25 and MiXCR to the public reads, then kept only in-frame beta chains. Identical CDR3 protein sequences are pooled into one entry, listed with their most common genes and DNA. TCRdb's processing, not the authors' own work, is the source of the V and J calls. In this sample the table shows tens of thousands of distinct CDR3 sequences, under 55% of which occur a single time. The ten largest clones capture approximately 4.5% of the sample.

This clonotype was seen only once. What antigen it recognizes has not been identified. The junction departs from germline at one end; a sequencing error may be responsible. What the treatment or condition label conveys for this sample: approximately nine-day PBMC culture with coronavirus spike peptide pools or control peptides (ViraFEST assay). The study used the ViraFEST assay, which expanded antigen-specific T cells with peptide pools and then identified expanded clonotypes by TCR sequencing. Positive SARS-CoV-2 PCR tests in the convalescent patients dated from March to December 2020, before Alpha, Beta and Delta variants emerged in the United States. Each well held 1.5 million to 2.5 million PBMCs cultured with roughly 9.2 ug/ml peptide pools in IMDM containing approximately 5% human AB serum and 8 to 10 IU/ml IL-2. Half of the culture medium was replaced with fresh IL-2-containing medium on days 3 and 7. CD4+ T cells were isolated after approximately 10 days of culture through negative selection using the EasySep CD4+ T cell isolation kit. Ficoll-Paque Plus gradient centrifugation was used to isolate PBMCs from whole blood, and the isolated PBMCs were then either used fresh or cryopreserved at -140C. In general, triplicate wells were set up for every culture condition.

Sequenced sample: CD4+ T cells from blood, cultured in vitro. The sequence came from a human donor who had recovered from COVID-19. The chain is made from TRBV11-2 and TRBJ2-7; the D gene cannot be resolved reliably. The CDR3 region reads CASSLRTAYEQYF. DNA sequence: TGTGCTAGCAGCTTGCGAACCGCCTACGAGCAGTACTTC.